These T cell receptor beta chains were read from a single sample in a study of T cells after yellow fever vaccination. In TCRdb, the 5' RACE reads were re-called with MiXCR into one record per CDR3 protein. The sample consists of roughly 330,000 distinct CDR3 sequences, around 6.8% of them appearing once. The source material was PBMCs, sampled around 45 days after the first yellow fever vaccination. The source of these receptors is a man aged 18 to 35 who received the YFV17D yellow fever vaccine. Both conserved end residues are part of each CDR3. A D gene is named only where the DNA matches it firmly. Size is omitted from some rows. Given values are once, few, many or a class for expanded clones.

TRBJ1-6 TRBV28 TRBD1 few TGTGCCAGCAGTCCGCGACAGGGAAGTTCACCCCTCCACTTT CASSPRQGSSPLHF
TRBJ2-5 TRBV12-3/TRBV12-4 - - TGTGCCAGCAATACGAACCGGGAGACCCAGTACTTC CASNTNRETQYF
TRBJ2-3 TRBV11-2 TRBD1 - TGTGCCAGCAGCTCGACAGGGGGCAGCGATACGCAGTATTTT CASSSTGGSDTQYF
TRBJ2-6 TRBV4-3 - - TGCGCCAGCAGCCAAGTCGGTATTGGTGGGGCCAACGTCCTGACTTTC CASSQVGIGGANVLTF
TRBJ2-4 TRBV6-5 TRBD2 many TGTGCCAGCAGTTACTCTAGCGGGGCTATCAAAAACATTCAGTACTTC CASSYSSGAIKNIQYF
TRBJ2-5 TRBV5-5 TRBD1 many TGTGCCAGCAGCTTGAGGGGGCGACACGGCCAGGAGACCCAGTACTTC CASSLRGRHGQETQYF
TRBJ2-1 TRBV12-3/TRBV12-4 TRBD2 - TGTGCCAGCGGGGGGGGGGGAAAGCAGTTCTTC CASGGGGKQFF
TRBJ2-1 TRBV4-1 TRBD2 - TGCGCCAGCAGCCAAGCGCGGGGGGGGCGTACAGGCAATGAGCAGTTCTTC CASSQARGGRTGNEQFF
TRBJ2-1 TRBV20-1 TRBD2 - TGCAGTGCCAACGAACTAGCGGCCATCTCCTACAATGAGCAGTTCTTC CSANELAAISYNEQFF
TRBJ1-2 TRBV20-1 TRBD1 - TGCAGTGCTTCACAGGGGGCGGGTGGCTACACCTTC CSASQGAGGYTF
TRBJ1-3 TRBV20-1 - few TGCAGTGCTTTCGACAGATCTGGAAACACCATATATTTT CSAFDRSGNTIYF
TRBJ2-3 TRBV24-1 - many TGTGCCACCAGTGATACCGGACAGTCCCCTAAGTCTAGCACAGATACGCAGTATTTT CATSDTGQSPKSSTDTQYF
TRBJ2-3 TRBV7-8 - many TGTGCCAGCAGCCAAGGGACCACAGATACGCAGTATTTT CASSQGTTDTQYF
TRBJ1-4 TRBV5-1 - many TGCGCCAGCAGCCCCAGCTCTACAACTAATGAAAAACTGTTTTTT CASSPSSTTNEKLFF
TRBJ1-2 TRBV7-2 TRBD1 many TGTGCCAGCAGCTCTCAGACAGGGGGGAGGGGCTACACCTTC CASSSQTGGRGYTF
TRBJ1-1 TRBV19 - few TGTGCCAGTACGGGGGCGGCTGAAGCTTTCTTT CASTGAAEAFF
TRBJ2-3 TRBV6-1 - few TGTGCCAGCAGTGACGGGACGGAGAGCACAGATACGCAGTATTTT CASSDGTESTDTQYF
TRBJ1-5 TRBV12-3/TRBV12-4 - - TGTGCCAGCAGTAACGCGGACACCGGACCCCAGCATTTT CASSNADTGPQHF